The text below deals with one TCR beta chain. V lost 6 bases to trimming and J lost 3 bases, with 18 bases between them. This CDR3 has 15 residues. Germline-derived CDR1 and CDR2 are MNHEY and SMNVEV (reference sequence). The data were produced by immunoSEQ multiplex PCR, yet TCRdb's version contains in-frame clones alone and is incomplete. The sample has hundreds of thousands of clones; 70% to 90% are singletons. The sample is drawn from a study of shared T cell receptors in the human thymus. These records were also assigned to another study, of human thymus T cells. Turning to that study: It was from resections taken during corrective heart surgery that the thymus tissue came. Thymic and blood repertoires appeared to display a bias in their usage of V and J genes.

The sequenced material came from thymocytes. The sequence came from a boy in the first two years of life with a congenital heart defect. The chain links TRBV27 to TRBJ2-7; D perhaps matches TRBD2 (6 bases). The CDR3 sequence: CASRPTGEDHYEQYF. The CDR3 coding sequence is TGTGCCAGCAGACCCACCGGGGAGGACCACTACGAGCAGTACTTC.